This T cell receptor (beta chain) came from a study of cytomegalovirus exposure and HLA in healthy donors. Whole-study context: The study's early data release held about 85 million unique TCRs from HLA-typed donors.

Regarding the study as a whole: Data from an earlier analysis indicated that most TCR beta V segments were productive either about 90% or about 30% of the time.

With regard to this clone: Its cognate antigen is unknown.

It was with 60 Vbeta and 13 Jbeta primers that the PCR ran. The assay was immunoSEQ multiplex PCR, and TCRdb's table has in-frame clones only and misses some. The profile covers over 100,000 clones, with around 66% appearing a single time and less than 2% taken by the ten largest. V was clipped by 4 bases and J by 3 bases, with 15 bases between them. CDR3 length equals 15 residues. CDR1 and CDR2 from the germline V gene are SGDLS and YYNGEE. V and J are TRBV9 and TRBJ2-3, with a tentative D call TRBD2 (5 bases). This TCR derives from a man between 18 and 29 years old in good health and CMV-seronegative. Sequencing was done on a sample of PBMCs. The CDR3: CASSPRISGTDTQYF. The CDR3 nucleotides are TGTGCCAGCAGCCCTCGAATCTCGGGGACAGATACGCAGTATTTT.